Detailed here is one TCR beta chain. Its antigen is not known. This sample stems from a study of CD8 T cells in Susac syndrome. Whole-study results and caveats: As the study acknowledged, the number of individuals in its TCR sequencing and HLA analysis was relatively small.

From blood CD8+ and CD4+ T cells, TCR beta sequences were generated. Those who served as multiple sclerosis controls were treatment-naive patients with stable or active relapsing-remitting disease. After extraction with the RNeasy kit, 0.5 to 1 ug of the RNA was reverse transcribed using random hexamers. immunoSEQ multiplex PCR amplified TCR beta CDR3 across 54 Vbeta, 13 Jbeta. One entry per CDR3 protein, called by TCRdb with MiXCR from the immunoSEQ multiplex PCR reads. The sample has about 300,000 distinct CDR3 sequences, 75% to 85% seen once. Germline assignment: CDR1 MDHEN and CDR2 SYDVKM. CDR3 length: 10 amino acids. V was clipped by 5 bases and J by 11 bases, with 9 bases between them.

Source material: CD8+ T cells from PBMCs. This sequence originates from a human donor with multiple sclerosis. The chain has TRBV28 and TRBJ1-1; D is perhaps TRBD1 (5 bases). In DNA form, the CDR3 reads TGTGCCAGCAGTGACCGACAGGCTTTCTTT. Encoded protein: CASSDRQAFF.